This T cell receptor beta chain was found in a study of shared clonotypes between healthy human individuals. This clone was observed a few times. The target antigen is unknown. The deep-level immunoSEQ assay was used. Ten immunoSEQ deep assay plates were used by the authors to sequence unsorted PBMC DNA. Per the original methods: ImmunoSEQ junction-only sequences lacked quality scores, so their filtering differed. TCRdb's table, derived via immunoSEQ multiplex PCR, lists solely in-frame clones and lacks some. D and trimming were read from the DNA, whereas the V and J calls and clone size are those reported in that table. This sample has around 500,000 clones, with 70% to 80% found just once. Study-level results: Only a few donors were included, so the genetic and exposure-history diversity represented was limited.

There are 15 residues in the CDR3. Unmatched junction bases numbered 6, after V lost 3 bases and J lost 3 bases. Germline V lookup: CDR1 MGHRA, CDR2 YSYEKL. Sequenced sample: PBMCs. This receptor was taken from a woman in her forties in good health. Some clones in this sample may be carry-over from other donors' samples. This rearrangement joins TRBV4-1 to TRBJ2-7; 9 nucleotides align to TRBD1. The CDR3 nucleotides are TGCGCCAGCAGCCAGCCGGGGACAGGGCACTACGAGCAGTACTTC. Its protein product is CASSQPGTGHYEQYF.